This TCR beta chain derives from a study of blood T cell repertoires in COVID-19. Study-level background: The cDNA or gDNA used as material had been derived from T cells, B-cell-depleted T cells, or PBMCs.

Original processing methods: Counts of nucleated cells, estimated from reference gene primer amplification, were obtained. The table came from immunoSEQ multiplex PCR; TCRdb's copy has only in-frame clones and leaves some out. Clonal size and the V and J genes are those of that table, whereas D and trimming came from the DNA. The sample carries over 200,000 clones, about four fifths recorded once. Germline assignment: CDR1 SGHVS and CDR2 FQNEAQ. V dropped 4 bases and J dropped 7 bases, with 13 bases sitting between them. CDR3 size: 13 residues. The source material was peripheral blood. The rearrangement joins TRBV7-8 to TRBJ1-2; D is unresolved. The sequence was obtained from a middle-aged woman with active or convalescent COVID-19. CDR3 sequence: CASSSPSYPGYTF. The CDR3 DNA reads TGTGCCAGCAGCTCCCCTAGCTATCCTGGCTACACCTTC.